The entry below describes one T cell receptor beta chain. The antigen is unknown. This record comes from a study of cytomegalovirus exposure and HLA in healthy donors. Study overall: The same platform used for the 666 first-cohort repertoires was also used for the 130 or so validation repertoires, as a later analysis reported. General study results and limits: Across donors, most TCRs were seen rarely, yet some public ones were widespread.

Only in-frame clones appear in the TCRdb table, and some are missing; sequencing was by immunoSEQ multiplex PCR. The sample contains about 140,000 clones, 70% to 90% of which appear only once. The germline CDR1 and CDR2 sequences are DFQATT and SNEGSKA (reference sequence). V was clipped by 3 bases and J by 3 bases, with 6 bases between them. This CDR3 has 11 amino acids. Sequencing used PBMCs. V and J are TRBV20-1 and TRBJ2-7; no firm D call. The clonotype comes from a man aged 18 to 29 in good health and CMV-seronegative. The chain's CDR3 is CSASPDYEQYF. CDR3 in DNA: TGCAGTGCTAGTCCAGACTACGAGCAGTACTTC.